Presented here are 9 T cell receptor beta chains from one specimen sequenced in a study of blood T cell repertoires in COVID-19. TCRdb keeps only in-frame clones here, not all; method: immunoSEQ multiplex PCR. Of 90,000 to 100,000 clones detected, 70% to 90% appear once; the ten largest clones hold roughly 2.5%. Sequencing input: peripheral blood. These receptors were collected from a man in his fifties with COVID-19, enrolled during active disease.

The chain joins TRBV9 to TRBJ1-6; 8 bases agree with TRBD1. The germline V gene encodes CDR1 SGDLS and CDR2 YYNGEE. The CDR3 extends over 15 amino acids. Losses at the gene ends were 0 bases for V and 7 bases for J; bases not matched to a gene: 3. In DNA form, the CDR3 reads TGTGCCAGCAGCGTAGGGAGACAGGGGAATTCACCCCTCCACTTT. It is translated as CASSVGRQGNSPLHF.

This clone was picked up a small number of times. The chain combines TRBV6-5 with TRBJ2-1; 14 bases align to TRBD2. V trimming: 4 bases; J trimming: 6 bases; junction bases outside the gene matches: 2. Germline values: CDR1 MNHEY, CDR2 SVGAGI. CDR3 length: 15 amino acids. CDR3 sequence: CASSSGTSGGNEQFF. The CDR3 nucleotides are TGTGCCAGCAGTTCCGGGACTAGCGGGGGCAATGAGCAGTTCTTC.

The chain joins TRBV5-4 to TRBJ2-7, with D possibly being TRBD2 (5 bases). V lost 5 bases, J lost 3 bases, and 9 bases lay in between. CDR1 is SGHNT, CDR2 YYREEE, per germline (reference sequence). The length of the CDR3 is 12 residues. The CDR3 coding sequence is TGTGCCAGCAGTTACGGGAACTACGAGCAGTACTTC. Its protein product is CASSYGNYEQYF.

This clone was seen only once. One end of the junction is discordant with germline, which a read error may explain. The CDR3 nucleotides are TGTGCCAGCAGCTTAAGTAGTTGGGACAGGGAGGCTTTCTTC. It encodes CASSLSSWDREAFF. V usage is TRBV7-8 and J usage is TRBJ1-1, with TRBD1 matching over 9 bases. Germline lookup yields CDR1 SGHVS and CDR2 FQNEAQ. CDR3 length: 14 residues.

The chain links TRBV7-8 to TRBJ2-1; 11 nucleotides align to TRBD1. CDR1 and CDR2 from the germline V gene are SGHVS and FQNEAQ. The ends lost 4 bases at V and 4 bases at J; junction bases unmatched: 3. This CDR3 has 15 amino acids. The CDR3 nucleotides read TGTGCCAGCAGCTCGGGGACAGGGGGGTACAATGAGCAGTTCTTC. Translating gives CASSSGTGGYNEQFF.

In this sample, this clone turned up once. The genes are TRBV2 and TRBJ1-5; perhaps TRBD1 as D (5 bases). The CDR3 runs to 15 residues. Germline lookup yields CDR1 SNHLY and CDR2 FYNNEI. V was shortened by 7 bases and J by 4 bases, with 17 bases between the two germline ends. The CDR3 DNA follows: TGTGCCAGCACCCCACCCCCGGCAGGGAATCAGCCCCAGCATTTT. It is translated as CASTPPPAGNQPQHF.

CDR3 coding DNA: TGTGCCAGCAGCTTTCGTACGGGAGTGAACACCGGGGAGCTGTTTTTT. Protein: CASSFRTGVNTGELFF. The V and J genes are TRBV5-4 and TRBJ2-2; D is perhaps TRBD2 (6 bases). The germline V gene has CDR1 SGHNT and CDR2 YYREEE (reference sequence). The V end was cut by 2 bases, the J end by 1 base, with 12 bases between. CDR3 length: 16 amino acids.

The rearrangement links TRBV5-5 to TRBJ1-1; D not certain. This CDR3 is 15 amino acids long. Germline V lookup: CDR1 SGHKS, CDR2 YYEKEE (reference sequence). V shed 0 bases and J shed 3 bases, with 12 bases lying between them. The CDR3 DNA is TGTGCCAGCAGCTTGGAGTTTGGGCAGTACACTGAAGCTTTCTTT. Its translation: CASSLEFGQYTEAFF.

The V and J genes are TRBV4-1 and TRBJ2-7; 8 bases are shared with TRBD1. The trim removed 2 bases at V and 3 bases at J, leaving 12 bases unmatched. The germline V gene encodes CDR1 MGHRA and CDR2 YSYEKL. This CDR3 has 17 residues. This CDR3 reads CASSQQPGQVSDYEQYF. In nucleotides, the CDR3 is TGCGCCAGCAGCCAACAACCGGGACAGGTCTCAGACTACGAGCAGTACTTC.